A single sample is the source of the 17 T cell receptor beta chains below, sequenced in a study of response to subunit inactivated influenza vaccine. TCRdb passed the RT-PCR reads through MiXCR, listing each CDR3 protein once. This sample yields about 780,000 distinct CDR3 sequences, of which about 18% are seen a single time; approximately 11% belongs to the top ten. The sample here was PBMCs from blood, taken more than 4 days after vaccination. These receptors were taken from a man aged 45-60 years who received an inactivated influenza vaccine.

This clonotype was detected a few times. The V and J genes are TRBV7-8 and TRBJ2-1; maybe TRBD1 (6 bases). CDR3 length equals 16 residues. V was cut by 1 base and J by 7 bases, with 17 bases left in between. In germline, CDR1 is SGHVS, CDR2 FQNEAQ. CDR3 sequence reads: CASSLGGRGVGNEQFF. Here the CDR3 DNA reads TGTGCCAGCAGCTTAGGTGGCAGGGGAGTAGGGAATGAGCAGTTCTTC.

The V and J genes are TRBV6-5 and TRBJ2-1, with D possibly TRBD1 on 6 matching bases. The germline V and J ends were trimmed by 5 bases and 5 bases, with 19 bases remaining between them. The CDR3 runs 16 residues. The germline CDR1 and CDR2 sequences are MNHEY and SVGAGI. The CDR3 DNA reads TGTGCCAGCAGTAACCCTCAGGGGTCGAACGACAATGAGCAGTTCTTC. Amino acids: CASSNPQGSNDNEQFF.

Only a few counts were recorded for this clonotype. V is TRBV20-1 and J is TRBJ2-7; no firm D call. V dropped 6 bases and J dropped 5 bases, with 17 bases sitting between them. The length of the CDR3 is 13 residues. The germline V gene encodes CDR1 DFQATT and CDR2 SNEGSKA (reference sequence). CDR3 in amino acids: CSALSVGDHEQYF. CDR3 sequence (DNA): TGCAGTGCCCTTTCGGTTGGGGATCACGAGCAGTACTTC.

This clonotype was recorded a few times. This chain links TRBV5-1 with TRBJ2-1; TRBD2 matches 10 bases. V was clipped by 1 base and J by 6 bases; unmatched bases: 4. Per germline, CDR1 SGHRS and CDR2 YFSETQ. The CDR3 covers 15 residues. The CDR3 region is CASSLWTSGANEQFF. DNA for the CDR3: TGCGCCAGCAGCTTGTGGACTAGCGGCGCCAATGAGCAGTTCTTC.

The V call is TRBV10-3, the J call TRBJ2-1; TRBD2 matches 8 bases. The V and J ends lost 2 bases and 8 bases, in that order; junction bases with no gene match: 17. Germline CDR1 ENHRY, CDR2 SYGVKD. The CDR3 sequence is 18 residues long. Written as DNA, the CDR3 is TGTGCCATCAGTGAGCCTGGACTAAGCGGGAGACACCCCCATGAGCAGTTCTTC. Translated: CAISEPGLSGRHPHEQFF.

A few counts support this clonotype. The chain is built from TRBV12-3 or TRBV12-4 and TRBJ1-1; D gene unclear. This CDR3 comprises 12 residues. V was trimmed by 5 bases and J by 5 bases, leaving 9 bases between them. CDR3 sequence: CASSRPRTEAFF. Written as DNA, the CDR3 is TGTGCCAGCAGTCGACCTCGGACTGAAGCTTTCTTT.

At least ten counts were recorded for this clonotype. The chain uses TRBV9 and TRBJ1-6; 7 positions match TRBD1. This CDR3 has 16 amino acids. Looked up from germline, CDR1 is SGDLS and CDR2 is YYNGEE. V dropped 4 bases and J dropped 5; count of bases not matched to a gene: 9. The CDR3 DNA follows: TGTGCCAGCAGCCCCCAACGCGGGACAGATAATTCACCCCTCCACTTT. Protein product: CASSPQRGTDNSPLHF. The full variable domain, its missing parts supplied by reference TRBV9 and TRBJ1-6, is DSGVTQTPKHLITATGQRVTLRCSPRSGDLSVYWYQQSLDQGLQFLIQYYNGEERAKGNILERFSAQQFPDLHSELNLSSLELGDSALYFCASSPQRGTDNSPLHFGNGTRLTVT.

The chain recombines TRBV27 with TRBJ2-3; TRBD2 is a possible D gene (5 bases). This CDR3 is built from 14 residues. Germline V gene data show CDR1 as MNHEY and CDR2 as SMNVEV (reference sequence). V lost 2 bases, J lost 2 bases, and 8 bases lay in between. The CDR3 sequence is CASSLPGITDTQYF. CDR3 bases: TGTGCCAGCAGTTTACCCGGGATCACAGATACGCAGTATTTT.

The V gene is TRBV4-1, the J gene TRBJ2-5, with D maybe TRBD2 (7 bases). This CDR3 is 17 amino acids long. V was clipped by 2 bases and J by 2 bases, with 18 bases between them. Germline V gene lookup returns CDR1 MGHRA and CDR2 YSYEKL. As DNA, the CDR3 is TGCGCCAGCAGCCAAATTGCGCGGGGGCTTGGGCAAGAGACCCAGTACTTC. It specifies CASSQIARGLGQETQYF.

This clonotype was counted a few times. The J gene is TRBJ2-1, the V gene TRBV12-3 or TRBV12-4; 10 nucleotides align to TRBD2. The CDR3 totals 15 residues. With 8 bases clipped from V and 0 bases from J, the junction kept 4 bases outside the gene matches. CDR3 sequence: CASLAGEGSYNEQFF. DNA for the CDR3: TGTGCCAGCCTAGCGGGAGAGGGCTCCTACAATGAGCAGTTCTTC.

The rearrangement joins TRBV7-7 to TRBJ2-5, with TRBD2 matching 10 bases. With 7 bases clipped from V and 5 bases from J, the junction kept 7 bases outside the gene matches. Germline lookup yields CDR1 SSHAT and CDR2 FNYEAQ (reference sequence). CDR3 length: 14 residues. CDR3 protein: CASTSGGARETQYF. As DNA, the CDR3 is TGTGCCAGCACCAGCGGGGGGGCGCGGGAGACCCAGTACTTC.

A few counts support this clonotype. The chain has TRBV30 and TRBJ2-3; TRBD1 might be the D (6 bases). The CDR3 runs 15 residues. Germline V lookup: CDR1 GTSNPN, CDR2 SVGIG (reference sequence). The V gene lost 2 bases and the J gene lost 2 bases, with 14 bases spanning the gap. DNA of the CDR3: TGTGCCTGGAGTCCAGGGGTAGGGGTCACAGATACGCAGTATTTT. As protein: CAWSPGVGVTDTQYF.

There are a few counts of this clonotype. V and J are TRBV4-1 and TRBJ1-2; no clear D gene. The CDR3 is made up of 15 amino acids. Trimming took 1 base from V and 3 from J, leaving 12 bases between them. Per germline, CDR1 MGHRA and CDR2 YSYEKL. DNA for the CDR3: TGCGCCAGCAGCCAAGTAACGGACTTTTACTATGGCTACACCTTC. Translation: CASSQVTDFYYGYTF.

This clonotype was picked up many times. The chain has TRBV5-1 and TRBJ1-1; D unclear. V lost 5 bases to trimming and J lost 1 base, with 9 bases between them. From germline, CDR1 is SGHRS and CDR2 YFSETQ. This CDR3 contains 13 residues. CDR3 residues: CASREGSNTEAFF. DNA of the CDR3: TGCGCCAGCAGGGAGGGATCGAACACTGAAGCTTTCTTT. The whole variable domain, remainder taken from reference TRBV5-1 and TRBJ1-1, is KAGVTQTPRYLIKTRGQQVTLSCSPISGHRSVSWYQQTPGQGLQFLFEYFSETQRNKGNFPGRFSGRQFSNSRSEMNVSTLELGDSALYLCASREGSNTEAFFGQGTRLTVV.

The chain uses TRBV6-6 and TRBJ1-2, with D possibly matching TRBD1 (6 bases). CDR1 is MNHNY, CDR2 SVGAGI, per germline (reference sequence). V was clipped by 7 bases and J by 5 bases, with 14 bases between them. CDR3 length equals 13 residues. As DNA, the CDR3 is TGTGCCAGCACTATACAGGGAGCGTATGGCTACACCTTC. Translation gives CASTIQGAYGYTF.

This clonotype was picked up a small number of times. The chain uses TRBV6-1 and TRBJ2-2, with D maybe TRBD2 (5 bases). V was trimmed by 5 bases and J by 7 bases, leaving 17 bases between them. Germline lookup yields CDR1 MNHNS and CDR2 SASEGT. This CDR3 spans 15 amino acids. The CDR3 bases are TGTGCCAGCAGTCAGGAGGCAGCCTGGGACGGGGAGCTGTTTTTT. It codes for CASSQEAAWDGELFF.

This sequence joins TRBV6-2 or TRBV6-3 and TRBJ2-2; D may be TRBD1 (5 bases). The CDR3 totals 14 residues. Germline CDR1 is MNHEY and CDR2 is SVGEGT. V lost 6 bases to trimming and J lost 10 bases, with 18 bases between them. DNA for the CDR3: TGTGCCAGCAGCCGCCTGACAGTACTCGTGGAGCTGTTTTTT. Protein product: CASSRLTVLVELFF.